This T cell receptor beta chain was captured in a study of blood T cell repertoires in COVID-19. For the study at large: Donors in the United States, Italy and Spain gave samples during acute or convalescent COVID-19. PBMCs, B-cell-depleted T cells, or T cells were the source of the cDNA or gDNA that made up the material.

Trimming took 7 bases from V and 4 from J, leaving 14 bases between them. Germline V gene sequence: CDR1 SGHTA, CDR2 FQGTGA. The CDR3 spans 13 residues. Per the authors' pipeline: Estimation of nucleated cell counts was performed using reference gene primer amplification. Data came from immunoSEQ multiplex PCR; TCRdb stores just in-frame clones and leaves some out. That table is the source of V, J and clone size, and D and trimming were worked out from the DNA. The sample holds around 320,000 clones, approximately 85% seen once. The chain employs TRBV7-3 and TRBJ2-7; weak D call: TRBD2 (5 bases). The clonotype originates from a human donor in a cohort sampled during active COVID-19. Source material: peripheral blood. CDR3 protein: CASKSGPGYEQYF. CDR3 coding DNA: TGTGCCAGCAAATCAGGACCGGGGTACGAGCAGTACTTC.